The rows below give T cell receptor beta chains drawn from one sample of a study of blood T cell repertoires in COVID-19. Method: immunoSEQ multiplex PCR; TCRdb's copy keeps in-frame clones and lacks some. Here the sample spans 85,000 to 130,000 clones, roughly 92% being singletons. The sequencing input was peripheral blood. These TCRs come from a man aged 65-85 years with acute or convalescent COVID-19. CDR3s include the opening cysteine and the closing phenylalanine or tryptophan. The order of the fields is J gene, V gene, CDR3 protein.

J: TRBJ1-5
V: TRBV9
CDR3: CASSVGGEQPQHF

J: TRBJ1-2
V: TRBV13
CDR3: CASSSGQDYGYTF

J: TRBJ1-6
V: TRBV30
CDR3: CAWSVYEGSPLHF

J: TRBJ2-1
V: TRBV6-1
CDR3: CASSDRSYNEQFF

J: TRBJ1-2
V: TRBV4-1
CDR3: CASSQATDRGQYYGYTF

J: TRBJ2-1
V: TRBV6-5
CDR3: CASGGGGSYNEQFF

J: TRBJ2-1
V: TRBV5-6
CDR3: CASGPGLAGVTEQFF

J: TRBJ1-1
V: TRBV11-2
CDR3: CASSFGERAFF

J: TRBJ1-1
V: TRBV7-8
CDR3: CASSLDRGLNTEAFF

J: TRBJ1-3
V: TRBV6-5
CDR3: CASSYSTGSGNTIYF

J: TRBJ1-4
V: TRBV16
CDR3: CASSRSRGSEKLFF

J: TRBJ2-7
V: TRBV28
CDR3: CASSSTSYEQYF

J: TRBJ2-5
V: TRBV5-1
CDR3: CASIRVSGPQETQYF

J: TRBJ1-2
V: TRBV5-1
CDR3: CASGWGSASSNYGYTF

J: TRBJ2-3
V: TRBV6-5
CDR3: CASRRTSTDTQYF

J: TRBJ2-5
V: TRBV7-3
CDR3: CASSLSAGGRKETQYF

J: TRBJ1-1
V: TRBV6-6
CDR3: CASSYRAGDTEAFF

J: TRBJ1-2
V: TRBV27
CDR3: CASSLSGTGHGYTF

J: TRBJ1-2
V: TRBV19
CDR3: CASSITRDNGYTF

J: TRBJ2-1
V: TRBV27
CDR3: CASSLQRISGRLDEQFF

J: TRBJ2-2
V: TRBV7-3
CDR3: CAGSDPTRGTGELFF

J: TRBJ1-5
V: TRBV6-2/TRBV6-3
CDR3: CASSFSFSNQPQHF

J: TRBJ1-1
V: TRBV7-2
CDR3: CASSLQGALDTEAFF

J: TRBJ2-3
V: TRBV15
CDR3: CATSRGAIISTDTQYF

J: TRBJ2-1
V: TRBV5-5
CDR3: CASGDKNLNNEQFF

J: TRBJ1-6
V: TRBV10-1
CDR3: CASSVDRDSPLHF

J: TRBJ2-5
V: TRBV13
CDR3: CASTLRGSQETQYF

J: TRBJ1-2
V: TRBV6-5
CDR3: CASGSGGPPYGYTF

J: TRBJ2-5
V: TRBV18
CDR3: CASSPRPGQPETQYF

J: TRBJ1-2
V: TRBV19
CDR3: CASSVPLYGYTF

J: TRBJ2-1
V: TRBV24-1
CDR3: CATSDFKAGGPEDEQFF

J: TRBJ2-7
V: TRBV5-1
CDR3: CASSLAGGDSYEQYF

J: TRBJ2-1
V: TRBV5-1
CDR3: CASSEGLANEQFF